This T cell receptor (beta chain) was documented in a study of cytomegalovirus exposure and HLA in healthy donors. On the study more broadly: In an earlier analysis, 90 million to 130 million unique TCR beta sequences were found from 200 million or so T cells. Genotyping showed approximately 81% of 398 donors falling in the Caucasian-associated ancestry cluster.

With 60 Vbeta and 13 Jbeta primers, the PCR was carried out. This table comes from immunoSEQ multiplex PCR, and its TCRdb copy is limited to in-frame clones, with some not included. Altogether roughly 100,000 clones are present, roughly an eighth being singletons, with the ten largest covering about a sixth. Despite likely unrecorded immune exposures, the donors were nominally healthy at the time of sampling. This clone was seen only a few times. Germline V gene sequence: CDR1 MNHNS, CDR2 SASEGT. CDR3 length: 16 amino acids. V was pared by 2 bases and J by 0 bases, with 11 bases between. This TCR came from a man aged 35 to 55 in good health and CMV-seropositive. The sample comprised PBMCs. The rearrangement uses TRBV6-1 and TRBJ2-1, with TRBD1 as a possible D gene (5 bases). CDR3 sequence reads: CASSEWGRSSYNEQFF. The CDR3 DNA reads as TGTGCCAGCAGTGAATGGGGCCGGAGCTCCTACAATGAGCAGTTCTTC.